This TCR beta chain was identified in a study of beta chain features in type 1 diabetes. Study-wide results and limits: In comparison with healthy donors, patients had naive, central memory and Treg TCRB repertoires that appeared more similar. Patients with Type 1 diabetes showed moderately but significantly shorter TCRB CDR3s in all four CD4+ subsets.

About this clone: Its antigen is not known.

Expressed TCRB transcripts got sequenced, as all isolated RNA was reverse transcribed. The table came from immunoSEQ multiplex PCR; TCRdb's copy has only in-frame clones and leaves some out. The data contain under 200,000 clones, approximately 9% of them seen just once; the ten biggest clones take up approximately 0.54%. The germline CDR1 and CDR2 sequences are LNHDA and SQIVND (reference sequence). Trimming left V 3 bases short and J 1 base short, with 11 bases between. The CDR3 covers 15 residues. This clonotype was sampled from a woman younger than 30 with type 1 diabetes. The chain combines TRBV19 with TRBJ2-3, with D hard to call. Source material: central memory CD4+ T cells from blood. The CDR3: CASSILGLGTDTQYF. DNA for the CDR3: TGTGCCAGTAGTATTCTTGGGCTCGGCACAGATACGCAGTATTTT.